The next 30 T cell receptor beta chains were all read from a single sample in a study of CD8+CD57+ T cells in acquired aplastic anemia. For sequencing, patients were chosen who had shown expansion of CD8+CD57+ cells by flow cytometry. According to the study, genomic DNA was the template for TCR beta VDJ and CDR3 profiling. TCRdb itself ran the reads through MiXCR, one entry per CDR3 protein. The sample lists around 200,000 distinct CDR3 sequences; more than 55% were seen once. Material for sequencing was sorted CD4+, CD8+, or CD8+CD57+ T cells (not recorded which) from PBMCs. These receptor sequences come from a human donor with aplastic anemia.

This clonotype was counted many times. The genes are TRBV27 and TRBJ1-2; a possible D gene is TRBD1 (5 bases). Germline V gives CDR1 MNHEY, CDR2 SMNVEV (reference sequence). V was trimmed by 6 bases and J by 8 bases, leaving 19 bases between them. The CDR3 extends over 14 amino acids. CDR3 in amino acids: CASRQQGWGGGYTF. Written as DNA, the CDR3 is TGTGCCAGCAGACAACAAGGATGGGGCGGCGGCTACACCTTC.

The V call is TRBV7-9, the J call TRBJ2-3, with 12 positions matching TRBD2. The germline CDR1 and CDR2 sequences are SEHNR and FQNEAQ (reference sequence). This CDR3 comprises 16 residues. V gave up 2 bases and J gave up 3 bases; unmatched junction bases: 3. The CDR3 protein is CASSLRTSGGTDTQYF. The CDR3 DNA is TGTGCCAGCAGCTTAAGAACTAGCGGGGGGACAGATACGCAGTATTTT.

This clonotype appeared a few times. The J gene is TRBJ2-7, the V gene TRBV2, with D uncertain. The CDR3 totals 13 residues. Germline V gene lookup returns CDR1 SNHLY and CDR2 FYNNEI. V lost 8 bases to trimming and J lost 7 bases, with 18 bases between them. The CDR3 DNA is TGTGCCAGCTCAATCGACGGGTTGTATGAGCAGTACTTC. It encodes CASSIDGLYEQYF. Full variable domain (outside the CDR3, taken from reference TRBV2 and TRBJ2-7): EPEVTQTPSHQVTQMGQEVILRCVPISNHLYFYWYRQILGQKVEFLVSFYNNEISEKSEIFDDQFSVERPDGSNFTLKIRSTKLEDSAMYFCASSIDGLYEQYFGPGTRLTVT.

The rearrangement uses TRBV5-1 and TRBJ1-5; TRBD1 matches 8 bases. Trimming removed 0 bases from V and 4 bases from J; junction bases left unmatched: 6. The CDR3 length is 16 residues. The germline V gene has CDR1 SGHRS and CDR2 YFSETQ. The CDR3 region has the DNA TGCGCCAGCAGCTTGGCCCCCGGACAGGGAAATCAGCCCCAGCATTTT. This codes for CASSLAPGQGNQPQHF.

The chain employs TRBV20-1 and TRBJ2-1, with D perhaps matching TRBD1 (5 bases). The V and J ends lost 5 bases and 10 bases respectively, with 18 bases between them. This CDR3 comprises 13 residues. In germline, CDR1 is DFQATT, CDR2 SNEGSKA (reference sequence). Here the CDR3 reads CSAYEDIPDEQFF. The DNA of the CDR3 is TGCAGTGCTTACGAGGACATTCCAGACGAGCAGTTCTTC.

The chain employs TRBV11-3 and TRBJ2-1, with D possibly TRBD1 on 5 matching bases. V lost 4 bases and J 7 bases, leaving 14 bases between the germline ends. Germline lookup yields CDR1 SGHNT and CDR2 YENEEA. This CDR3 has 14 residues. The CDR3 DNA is TGTGCCAGCAGCTCACATCAGGGAAGGAATGAGCAGTTCTTC. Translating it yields CASSSHQGRNEQFF.

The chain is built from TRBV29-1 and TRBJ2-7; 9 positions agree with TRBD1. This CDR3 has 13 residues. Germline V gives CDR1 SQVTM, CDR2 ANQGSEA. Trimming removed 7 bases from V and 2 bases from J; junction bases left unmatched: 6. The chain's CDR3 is CSAHRDRAYEQYF. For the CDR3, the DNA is TGCAGCGCTCACCGGGACAGGGCCTACGAGCAGTACTTC.

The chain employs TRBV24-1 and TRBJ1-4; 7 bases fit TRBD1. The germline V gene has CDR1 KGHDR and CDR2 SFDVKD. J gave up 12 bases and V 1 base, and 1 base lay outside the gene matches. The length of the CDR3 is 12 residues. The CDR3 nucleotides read TGTGCCACCAGTGATTTTCAGGGGGAACTGTTTTTT. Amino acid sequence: CATSDFQGELFF.

CDR3 loop: CASSKGLAGAPSYNEQFF. The CDR3 coding sequence is TGTGCCAGTAGTAAGGGCCTAGCGGGGGCGCCCTCCTACAATGAGCAGTTCTTC. The V and J genes are TRBV19 and TRBJ2-1; 10 bases line up with TRBD2. The ends lost 4 bases at V and 0 bases at J; junction bases unmatched: 9. Germline CDR1 and CDR2: LNHDA and SQIVND (reference sequence). The CDR3 has 18 residues.

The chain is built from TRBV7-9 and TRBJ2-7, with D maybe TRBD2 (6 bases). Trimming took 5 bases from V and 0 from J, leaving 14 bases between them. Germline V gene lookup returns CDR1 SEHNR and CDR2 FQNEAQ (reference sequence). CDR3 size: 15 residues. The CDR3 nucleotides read TGTGCCAGCAGCCTGCCGGGACTCGTCTCCTACGAGCAGTACTTC. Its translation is CASSLPGLVSYEQYF.

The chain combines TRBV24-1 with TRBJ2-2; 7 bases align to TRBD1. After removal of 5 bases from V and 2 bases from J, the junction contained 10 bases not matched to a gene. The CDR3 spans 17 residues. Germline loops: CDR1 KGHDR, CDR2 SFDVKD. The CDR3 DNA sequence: TGTGCCACCAGTGGTAAACAGGGGCCCTTTAACACCGGGGAGCTGTTTTTT. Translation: CATSGKQGPFNTGELFF.

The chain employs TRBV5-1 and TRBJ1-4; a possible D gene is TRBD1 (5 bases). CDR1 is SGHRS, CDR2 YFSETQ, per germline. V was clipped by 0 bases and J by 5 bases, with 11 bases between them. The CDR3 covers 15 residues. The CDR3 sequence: CASSLAGDGNEKLFF. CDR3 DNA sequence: TGCGCCAGCAGCTTGGCGGGGGACGGGAATGAAAAACTGTTTTTT.

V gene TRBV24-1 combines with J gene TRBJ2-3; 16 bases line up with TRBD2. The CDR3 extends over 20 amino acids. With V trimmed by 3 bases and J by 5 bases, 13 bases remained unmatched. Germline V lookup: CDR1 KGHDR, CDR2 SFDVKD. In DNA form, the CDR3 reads TGTGCCACCAGTGATCAAGGGACTAGCGGGAGGGCCCGGCTGGAAGATACGCAGTATTTT. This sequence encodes CATSDQGTSGRARLEDTQYF.

CDR3 bases: TGCAGCGTTGTTGGTCAGGGTGCGAGCTATGGCTACACCTTC. Translated, it gives CSVVGQGASYGYTF. V gene TRBV29-1 combines with J gene TRBJ1-2; possible D gene TRBD1, 5 bases. CDR1 and CDR2 (germline): SQVTM, ANQGSEA. Trimming removed 4 bases at V and 4 bases at J, with 16 bases between. This CDR3 spans 14 amino acids.

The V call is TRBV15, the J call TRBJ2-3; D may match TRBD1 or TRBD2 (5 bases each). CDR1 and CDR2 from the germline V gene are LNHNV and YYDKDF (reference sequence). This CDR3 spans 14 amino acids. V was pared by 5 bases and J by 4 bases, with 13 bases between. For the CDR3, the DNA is TGTGCCACCAGCCGGGACCGGGTTCCAGATACGCAGTATTTT. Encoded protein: CATSRDRVPDTQYF.

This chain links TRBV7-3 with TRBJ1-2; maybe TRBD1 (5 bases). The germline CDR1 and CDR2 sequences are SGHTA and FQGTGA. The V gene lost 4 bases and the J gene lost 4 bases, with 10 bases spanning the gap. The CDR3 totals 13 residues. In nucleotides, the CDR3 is TGTGCCAGCAGCTCCCCCGACAGCTATGGCTACACCTTC. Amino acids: CASSSPDSYGYTF.

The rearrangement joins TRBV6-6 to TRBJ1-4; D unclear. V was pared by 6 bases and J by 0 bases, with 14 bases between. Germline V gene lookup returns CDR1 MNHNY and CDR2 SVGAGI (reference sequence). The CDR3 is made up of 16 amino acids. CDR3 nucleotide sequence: TGTGCCAGCAGCGAGGTACTGGAAGCAACTAATGAAAAACTGTTTTTT. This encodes CASSEVLEATNEKLFF.

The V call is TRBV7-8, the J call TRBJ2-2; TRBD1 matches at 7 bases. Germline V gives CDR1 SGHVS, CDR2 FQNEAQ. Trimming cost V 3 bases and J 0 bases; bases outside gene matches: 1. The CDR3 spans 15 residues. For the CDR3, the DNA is TGTGCCAGCAGCTTGGGGACAGCGAACACCGGGGAGCTGTTTTTT. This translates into CASSLGTANTGELFF.

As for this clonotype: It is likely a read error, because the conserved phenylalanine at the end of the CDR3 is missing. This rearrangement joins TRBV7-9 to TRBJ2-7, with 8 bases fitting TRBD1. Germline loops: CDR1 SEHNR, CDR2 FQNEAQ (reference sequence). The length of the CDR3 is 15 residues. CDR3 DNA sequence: TGCGCCAGCAGCTCCCAAGGGACAGGCTCCTACGAGCAGTACCTC. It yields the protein CASSSQGTGSYEQYL.

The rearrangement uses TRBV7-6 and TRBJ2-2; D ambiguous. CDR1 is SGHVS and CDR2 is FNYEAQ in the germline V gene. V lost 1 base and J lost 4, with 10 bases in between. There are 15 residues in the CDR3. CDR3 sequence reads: CASSLGRGSTGELFF. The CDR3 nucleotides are TGTGCCAGCAGCTTAGGACGAGGCTCCACCGGGGAGCTGTTTTTT.

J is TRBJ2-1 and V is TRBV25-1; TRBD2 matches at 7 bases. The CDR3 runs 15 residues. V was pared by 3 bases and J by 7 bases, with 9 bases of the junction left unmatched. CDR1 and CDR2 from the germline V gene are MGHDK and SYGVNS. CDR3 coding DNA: TGTGCCAGCAGTGATTCTCTGACTAGCTTGAATGAGCAGTTCTTC. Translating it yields CASSDSLTSLNEQFF.

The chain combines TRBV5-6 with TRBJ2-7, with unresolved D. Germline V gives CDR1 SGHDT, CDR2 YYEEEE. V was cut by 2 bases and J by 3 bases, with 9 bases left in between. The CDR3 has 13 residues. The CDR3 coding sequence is TGTGCCAGCAGCTTTCCCGTAGGCTACGAGCAGTACTTC. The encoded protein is CASSFPVGYEQYF.

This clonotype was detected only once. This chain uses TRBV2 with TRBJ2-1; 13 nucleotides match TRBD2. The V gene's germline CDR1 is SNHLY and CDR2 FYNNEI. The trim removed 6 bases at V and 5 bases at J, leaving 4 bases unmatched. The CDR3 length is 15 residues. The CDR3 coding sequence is TGTGCCAGCAGCGCACTAGCGGGGGGGCACAATGAGCAGTTCTTC. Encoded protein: CASSALAGGHNEQFF.

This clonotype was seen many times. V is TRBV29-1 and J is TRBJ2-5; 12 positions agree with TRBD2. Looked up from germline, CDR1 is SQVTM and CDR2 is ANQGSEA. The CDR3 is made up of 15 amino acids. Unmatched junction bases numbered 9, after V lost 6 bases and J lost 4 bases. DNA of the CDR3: TGCAGCGTCCCGTTACTAGCGGGGGGTCCAGAGACCCAGTACTTC. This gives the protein CSVPLLAGGPETQYF.

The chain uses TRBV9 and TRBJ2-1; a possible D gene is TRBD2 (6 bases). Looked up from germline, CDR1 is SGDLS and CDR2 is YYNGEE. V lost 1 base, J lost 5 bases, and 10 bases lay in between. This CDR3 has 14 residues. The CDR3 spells CASSVRGANNEQFF. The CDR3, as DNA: TGTGCCAGCAGCGTACGCGGGGCTAACAATGAGCAGTTCTTC. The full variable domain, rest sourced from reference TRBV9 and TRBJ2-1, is DSGVTQTPKHLITATGQRVTLRCSPRSGDLSVYWYQQSLDQGLQFLIQYYNGEERAKGNILERFSAQQFPDLHSELNLSSLELGDSALYFCASSVRGANNEQFFGPGTRLTVL.

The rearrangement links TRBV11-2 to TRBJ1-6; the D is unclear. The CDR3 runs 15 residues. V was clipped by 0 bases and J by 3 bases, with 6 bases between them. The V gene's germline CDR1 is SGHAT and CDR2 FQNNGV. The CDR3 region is CASSLDQVYNSPLHF. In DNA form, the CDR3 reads TGTGCCAGCAGCTTAGACCAGGTCTATAATTCACCCCTCCACTTT.

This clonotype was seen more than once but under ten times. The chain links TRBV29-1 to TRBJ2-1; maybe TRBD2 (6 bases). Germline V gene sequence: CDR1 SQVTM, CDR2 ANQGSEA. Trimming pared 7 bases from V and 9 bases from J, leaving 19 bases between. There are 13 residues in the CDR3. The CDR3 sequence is CSAGTPPGGEQFF. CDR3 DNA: TGCAGCGCCGGGACTCCTCCTGGAGGTGAGCAGTTCTTC.

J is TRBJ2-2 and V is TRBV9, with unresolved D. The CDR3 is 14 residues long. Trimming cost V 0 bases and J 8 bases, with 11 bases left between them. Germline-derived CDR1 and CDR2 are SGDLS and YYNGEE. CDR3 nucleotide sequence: TGTGCCAGCAGCGTAGTAGCTGGTGGTGGGGAGCTGTTTTTT. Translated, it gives CASSVVAGGGELFF.

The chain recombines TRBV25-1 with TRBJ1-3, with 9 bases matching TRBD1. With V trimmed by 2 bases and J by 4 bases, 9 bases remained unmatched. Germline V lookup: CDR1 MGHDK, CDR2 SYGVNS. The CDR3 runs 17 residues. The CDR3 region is CASSEGDWTGVGNTIYF. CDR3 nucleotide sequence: TGTGCCAGCAGTGAAGGAGATTGGACAGGGGTAGGAAACACCATATATTTT. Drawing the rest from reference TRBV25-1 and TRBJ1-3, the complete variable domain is EADIYQTPRYLVIGTGKKITLECSQTMGHDKMYWYQQDPGMELHLIHYSYGVNSTEKGDLSSESTVSRIRTEHFPLTLESARPSHTSQYLCASSEGDWTGVGNTIYFGEGSWLTVV.

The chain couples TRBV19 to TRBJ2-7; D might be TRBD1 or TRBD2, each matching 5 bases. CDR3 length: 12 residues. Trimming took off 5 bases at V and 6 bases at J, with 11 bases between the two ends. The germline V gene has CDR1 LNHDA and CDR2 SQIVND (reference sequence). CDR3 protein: CASSSGTPEQYF. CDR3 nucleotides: TGTGCCAGTAGTTCCGGGACGCCCGAGCAGTACTTC.